A selection of T cell receptor beta chains follows, all from one sample in a study of T cells in Graves' hyperthyroidism and ophthalmopathy. TCRdb passed the multiplex PCR reads through MiXCR, listing each CDR3 protein once. The repertoire holds hundreds of thousands of distinct CDR3 sequences, with roughly 13% as singletons. Specimen: blood. The receptors derive from a young woman with Graves' hyperthyroidism. Each CDR3 is given with its conserved first and last residue. A D gene is named only where the DNA matches it firmly. The size of a clone is reported for some rows only, either as once, few or many, or as a class for expanded clones.

J | size | D | V | length | DNA | CDR3
TRBJ1-6 | . | . | TRBV19 | 15 | TGTGCCAGTAGACCTCGGGACGCCGATAATTCACCCCTCCACTTT | CASRPRDADNSPLHF
TRBJ1-4 | many | . | TRBV11-1 | 12 | TGTGCCAGCAGCTTATTTCAGGGGAAACTGTTTTTT | CASSLFQGKLFF
TRBJ2-3 | many | . | TRBV28 | 16 | TGTGCCAGCAGTTTTGAGGGAGGCCCATTCACAGATACGCAGTATTTT | CASSFEGGPFTDTQYF
TRBJ2-7 | many | . | TRBV20-1 | 14 | TGCAGTGCTTACTTAGGACAGATCTCCTACGAGCAGTACTTC | CSAYLGQISYEQYF
TRBJ1-1 | many | . | TRBV6-1 | 14 | TGTGCCAGCAGCCCCTGGCGGGCGAACACTGAAGCTTTCTTT | CASSPWRANTEAFF
TRBJ2-5 | . | . | TRBV5-1 | 15 | TGCGCCAGCAGCCAGACTGAGGGGTTGGCGGAGACCCAGTACTTC | CASSQTEGLAETQYF
TRBJ2-1 | many | . | TRBV7-9 | 15 | TGTGCCAGCAGCTTATCTACCTCCATGGCCAATGAGCAGTTCTTC | CASSLSTSMANEQFF
TRBJ1-6 | many | . | TRBV5-1 | 16 | TGCGCCAGCAGCTTACGGACGGCTCCGGGGGAGTCACCCCTCCACTTT | CASSLRTAPGESPLHF
TRBJ2-7 | many | . | TRBV2 | 13 | TGTGCCAGCAGTACACGACGATTCTACGAGCAGTACTTC | CASSTRRFYEQYF
TRBJ1-1 | many | . | TRBV28 | 13 | TGTGCCAGCAGACTCGACAGGAACACTGAAGCTTTCTTT | CASRLDRNTEAFF
TRBJ2-7 | many | . | TRBV27 | 17 | TGTGCCAGCAGTCCGCCCCCGACAGGCAACTACAAGTACGAGCAGTACTTC | CASSPPPTGNYKYEQYF
TRBJ1-1 | many | . | TRBV6-1 | 15 | TGTGCCAGCAGTGAAGCACCGGGGGCTGGCACTGAAGCTTTCTTT | CASSEAPGAGTEAFF
TRBJ2-5 | many | . | TRBV20-1 | 12 | TGCAGTGCTAGGGCGACCGGCGAGACCCAGTACTTC | CSARATGETQYF
TRBJ1-2 | many | . | TRBV30 | 15 | TGTGCCTGGAGCGGCCCAGGGCGAGCTAACTATGGCTACACCTTC | CAWSGPGRANYGYTF
TRBJ1-5 | few | TRBD1 | TRBV19 | 17 | TGTGCCAGTAGTAGGACAGGGGGCGTCGGCATAGGTCAGCCCCAGCATTTT | CASSRTGGVGIGQPQHF
TRBJ2-7 | many | TRBD1 | TRBV28 | 14 | TGTGCCAGCAGTCTCGGGACAGGGGGCTACGAGCAGTACTTC | CASSLGTGGYEQYF
TRBJ2-5 | many | TRBD1 | TRBV27 | 15 | TGTGCCAGCAGTCAACAGGGGAGTGGCCGAGAGACCCAGTACTTC | CASSQQGSGRETQYF
TRBJ2-1 | many | . | TRBV6-1 | 16 | TGTGCCAGCAGTGACCTCGGACAGCCTTCGTACAATGAGCAGTTCTTC | CASSDLGQPSYNEQFF
TRBJ2-2 | many | TRBD1 | TRBV7-3 | 16 | TGTGCCAGCAGCTTAGGGGGACAGGGGAACACCGGGGAGCTGTTTTTT | CASSLGGQGNTGELFF
TRBJ2-7 | many | . | TRBV6-1 | 11 | TGTGCCAGCAGCCTTATGGGGGAGCAGTACTTC | CASSLMGEQYF
TRBJ2-7 | many | TRBD2 | TRBV27 | 15 | TGTGCCAGCAGTTTATTGACTAGCGGGGGTTATGAGCAGTACTTC | CASSLLTSGGYEQYF
TRBJ1-5 | many | . | TRBV6-5 | 14 | TGTGCCAGCAGTTACTTTAAAACAGGGCAGCCCCAGCATTTT | CASSYFKTGQPQHF
TRBJ2-7 | many | TRBD2 | TRBV27 | 14 | TGTGCCAGCAGTTTAGAGCGGGGGGGAGGCGAGCAGTACTTC | CASSLERGGGEQYF
TRBJ1-2 | . | . | TRBV19 | 14 | TGTGCCAGTAGTATAACAGCTACCTTCTATGGCTACACCTTC | CASSITATFYGYTF
TRBJ2-5 | few | . | TRBV4-1 | 14 | TGCGCCAGCAGCCAAGTACTTAGCGGAGAGACCCAGTACTTC | CASSQVLSGETQYF
TRBJ2-1 | many | . | TRBV6-2/TRBV6-3 | 16 | TGTGCCAGCAGTTACTCGAGTGTAGGGGTCTACAATGAGCAGTTCTTC | CASSYSSVGVYNEQFF
TRBJ2-4 | . | . | TRBV20-1 | 14 | TGCAGTGCTAGTGCCGGGGTAGCCAAAAACATTCAGTACTTC | CSASAGVAKNIQYF
TRBJ2-3 | many | . | TRBV5-1 | 15 | TGCGCCAGCAGCTTTTTGGAAGCTAGCACAGATACGCAGTATTTT | CASSFLEASTDTQYF
TRBJ1-3 | few | TRBD1 | TRBV9 | 15 | TGTGCCAGCAGCGTAGAGGGACAGATAAGAAACACCATATATTTT | CASSVEGQIRNTIYF
TRBJ1-1 | many | . | TRBV5-1 | 14 | TGCGCCAGCAGCTTGGAACAGGGTGTCACTGAAGCTTTCTTT | CASSLEQGVTEAFF
TRBJ1-5 | many | . | TRBV29-1 | 14 | TGCAGCGTTTCCCTGGACGGTGGCAATCAGCCCCAGCATTTT | CSVSLDGGNQPQHF
TRBJ2-7 | few | TRBD1 | TRBV28 | 14 | TGTGCCAGCAGTTCGACAGGGGACCCCTACGAGCAGTACTTC | CASSSTGDPYEQYF
TRBJ2-7 | few | TRBD2 | TRBV4-1 | 21 | TGCGCCAGCAGCCAAGGAGGTGGGCCCGGGACTAGCGCAACCGGACCCTACGAGCAGTACTTC | CASSQGGGPGTSATGPYEQYF
TRBJ2-1 | few | TRBD1 | TRBV5-1 | 15 | TGCGCCAGCAGCCTAACCGGGACAGGAAACAATGAGCAGTTCTTC | CASSLTGTGNNEQFF
TRBJ1-1 | many | . | TRBV7-9 | 15 | TGTGCCAGCAGCCCATACGATCTTGGGGACACTGAAGCTTTCTTT | CASSPYDLGDTEAFF
TRBJ2-3 | many | TRBD1 | TRBV5-1 | 13 | TGCGCCAGCAGCTCGGACAGGACCGATACGCAGTATTTT | CASSSDRTDTQYF
TRBJ1-5 | many | . | TRBV28 | 15 | TGTGCCAGCAGTTCCCACAGGGACCCCAATCAGCCCCAGCATTTT | CASSSHRDPNQPQHF
TRBJ2-5 | . | . | TRBV7-8 | 14 | TGTGCCAGCAGCGAGGCTGGGGGGAAAGAGACCCAGTACTTC | CASSEAGGKETQYF